This T cell receptor (beta chain) was identified during a study of cytomegalovirus exposure and HLA in healthy donors. Study-wide findings and caveats: Many donors shared some public TCRs, even though most TCR sequences were rare. It was assumed in the presence/absence analyses that sequencing depth was roughly uniform across donors.

Points on this clone: Its target is not known.

This PCR relied on a set of 60 Vbeta primers and 13 Jbeta primers. The method was immunoSEQ multiplex PCR; TCRdb's version includes in-frame clones alone and lacks a portion of them. The table has 200,000 to 250,000 clones, under 70% seen once. The CDR3 has 14 residues. Trimming at V came to 7 bases and at J to 8 bases, leaving 10 bases not matched to a gene. The germline gives CDR1 SGHRS, CDR2 YFSETQ. Sequencing was carried out using PBMCs. The chain uses TRBV5-1 and TRBJ2-2; 8 bases match TRBD1. The receptor was derived from a man aged 40-49 years in good health and CMV-seropositive. The CDR3 DNA reads TGCGCCAGCCGGCCCTCAGGGGGCTCGGGGGAGCTGTTTTTT. Protein product: CASRPSGGSGELFF.